The 20 T cell receptor beta chains below all came from one sample that was sequenced in a study of T cell changes during pregnancy in multiple sclerosis. Sequencing was performed with immunoSEQ multiplex PCR; in TCRdb, only in-frame clones are kept and a portion is missing. The sample lists roughly 40,000 clones; more than 80% were seen once. Sample: CD4+ T cells from peripheral blood mononuclear cells, taken in the third trimester of pregnancy. Source of these receptors: a female donor with multiple sclerosis, enrolled in a pregnancy study.

The table lists this clone with a count of one. The J gene is TRBJ2-5, the V gene TRBV7-6, with TRBD2 matching 7 bases. CDR1 is SGHVS and CDR2 is FNYEAQ in the germline V gene. The length of the CDR3 is 14 residues. V dropped 5 bases and J dropped 7; count of bases not matched to a gene: 10. The CDR3 loop reads CASSPRGGGGTQYF. CDR3 coding DNA: TGTGCCAGCAGCCCGCGAGGCGGGGGTGGGACCCAGTACTTC.

The chain carries TRBV13 and TRBJ1-1; the D is unclear. The CDR3 runs 13 residues. The ends were cut back, 5 bases at V and 1 base at J, with 8 bases in the middle. The V gene's germline CDR1 is PRHDT and CDR2 FYEKMQ (reference sequence). For the CDR3, the DNA is TGTGCCAGCAGCACTCGAGCGAACACTGAAGCTTTCTTT. Translating gives CASSTRANTEAFF.

The genes are TRBV5-1 and TRBJ2-7, with TRBD2 identical over 7 bases. V lost 0 bases and J lost 2; bases outside the gene matches: 5. The germline V gene has CDR1 SGHRS and CDR2 YFSETQ. CDR3 length equals 15 residues. The CDR3 spells CASSLGRLAAYEQYF. In DNA form, the CDR3 reads TGCGCCAGCAGCTTGGGACGGCTAGCGGCCTACGAGCAGTACTTC.

The gene calls are TRBV5-1 and TRBJ2-2; 7 bases line up with TRBD2. This CDR3 contains 18 residues. CDR1 is SGHRS, CDR2 YFSETQ, per germline. J lost 5 bases, V lost 2 bases, and 15 bases had no gene match. CDR3 sequence reads: CASSFSVRGSGKTGELFF. DNA of the CDR3: TGCGCCAGCAGCTTCTCTGTCCGCGGGAGTGGGAAGACCGGGGAGCTGTTTTTT.

The chain carries TRBV19 and TRBJ1-2; D not certain. Trimming took off 7 bases at V and 2 bases at J, with 14 bases between the two ends. CDR1 is LNHDA, CDR2 SQIVND, per germline (reference sequence). The CDR3 runs to 14 residues. The CDR3 DNA is TGTGCCAGTACCCCCCCGGGGAGCAACTATGGCTACACCTTC. Its protein product is CASTPPGSNYGYTF.

The chain links TRBV5-4 to TRBJ2-1; 7 bases line up with TRBD1. Germline trimming cut 3 bases from V and 6 bases from J; bases unmatched to any gene: 6. Germline V lookup: CDR1 SGHNT, CDR2 YYREEE (reference sequence). The CDR3 is made up of 14 amino acids. CDR3 residues: CASSSRTGPNEQFF. In nucleotides, the CDR3 is TGTGCCAGCAGCTCCAGGACAGGCCCCAATGAGCAGTTCTTC.

This clone has only one observation. V gene TRBV11-2 combines with J gene TRBJ2-5, with 8 positions matching TRBD1. The CDR3 spans 12 residues. The V gene's germline CDR1 is SGHAT and CDR2 FQNNGV. Germline trimming cut 5 bases from V and 12 bases from J; bases unmatched to any gene: 8. CDR3 bases: TGTGCCAGCAGCCTGGACAGGGTCATAGAGTACTTC. It yields the protein CASSLDRVIEYF.

The gene calls are TRBV5-1 and TRBJ2-5; TRBD1 aligns across 9 bases. The CDR3 spans 14 residues. Per germline, CDR1 SGHRS and CDR2 YFSETQ. V shed 7 bases, J shed 5 bases, and the junction held 9 bases outside the gene matches. The CDR3 DNA sequence: TGCGCCAGCGGGCTACAGGGGGCGCGGGAGACCCAGTACTTC. Amino acids: CASGLQGARETQYF.

In nucleotides, the CDR3 is TGTGCCAGCAGCGAGGGAGTAATCTCGCCCCAGCATTTT. Encoded protein: CASSEGVISPQHF. This chain links TRBV6-1 with TRBJ1-5; D call uncertain. The CDR3 is made up of 13 amino acids. Germline V gives CDR1 MNHNS, CDR2 SASEGT. The germline V and J ends were trimmed by 6 bases and 9 bases, with 15 bases remaining between them.

V and J are TRBV19 and TRBJ2-6, with D tentatively TRBD1 (5 bases). Trimming removed 4 bases from V and 0 bases from J, with 16 bases in between. The CDR3 totals 18 residues. Germline CDR1 is LNHDA and CDR2 is SQIVND (reference sequence). The CDR3 loop reads CASSTRTTRVSGANVLTF. CDR3 coding DNA: TGTGCCAGTAGTACGCGGACAACTCGCGTCTCTGGGGCCAACGTCCTGACTTTC. Filled out from reference TRBV19 and TRBJ2-6, the complete variable domain reads DGGITQSPKYLFRKEGQNVTLSCEQNLNHDAMYWYRQDPGQGLRLIYYSQIVNDFQKGDIAEGYSVSREKKESFPLTVTSAQKNPTAFYLCASSTRTTRVSGANVLTFGAGSRLTVL.

This clone occurred once. Here the CDR3 reads CALKGTGGVNEQFF. The CDR3 DNA reads TGTGCCTTAAAAGGAACAGGGGGGGTCAATGAGCAGTTCTTC. V usage is TRBV28 and J usage is TRBJ2-1; weak D call: TRBD1 (8 bases). CDR1 is MDHEN, CDR2 SYDVKM, per germline. V lost 11 bases and J 6 bases, leaving 20 bases between the germline ends. The CDR3 has 14 amino acids.

The chain employs TRBV27 and TRBJ2-5; TRBD1 matches at 9 bases. Germline V gene lookup returns CDR1 MNHEY and CDR2 SMNVEV (reference sequence). This CDR3 spans 14 amino acids. Unmatched junction bases numbered 6, after V lost 2 bases and J lost 8 bases. In DNA form, the CDR3 reads TGTGCCAGCAGTTTACCTGGACAGGGGACTACCCAGTACTTC. Amino acid sequence: CASSLPGQGTTQYF.

J is TRBJ2-5 and V is TRBV5-1, with D tentatively TRBD2 (5 bases). V lost 4 bases and J 1 base, leaving 17 bases between the germline ends. This CDR3 comprises 16 residues. Germline V CDR1 and CDR2: SGHRS, YFSETQ. The DNA for the CDR3 is TGCGCCAGCAGCCCGGGCGGGTGGGTCGCCCAAGAGACCCAGTACTTC. Its translation is CASSPGGWVAQETQYF.

The chain carries TRBV6-1 and TRBJ2-1; a possible D gene is TRBD2 (6 bases). The length of the CDR3 is 17 residues. V was cut by 0 bases and J by 2 bases, with 14 bases left in between. CDR1 MNHNS and CDR2 SASEGT come from the germline V gene. The CDR3 loop reads CASSEALGGGPYNEQFF. CDR3 sequence (DNA): TGTGCCAGCAGTGAAGCGCTGGGGGGAGGCCCCTACAATGAGCAGTTCTTC.

The V call is TRBV5-4, the J call TRBJ1-1, with 8 positions matching TRBD1. The V gene's germline CDR1 is SGHNT and CDR2 YYREEE (reference sequence). With V trimmed by 0 bases and J by 0 bases, 10 bases remained unmatched. The length of the CDR3 is 18 residues. The chain's CDR3 is CASSLGRTGWSMNTEAFF. CDR3 bases: TGTGCCAGCAGCTTGGGGAGGACAGGGTGGAGCATGAACACTGAAGCTTTCTTT. The full variable domain, its missing parts supplied by reference TRBV5-4 and TRBJ1-1, is ETGVTQSPTHLIKTRGQQVTLRCSSQSGHNTVSWYQQALGQGPQFIFQYYREEENGRGNFPPRFSGLQFPNYSSELNVNALELDDSALYLCASSLGRTGWSMNTEAFFGQGTRLTVV.

This clone was seen just once. This chain links TRBV12-5 with TRBJ2-3; 8 bases are shared with TRBD1. The trim removed 0 bases at V and 4 bases at J, leaving 9 bases unmatched. CDR1 and CDR2 from the germline V gene are LGHNT and FRNRAP. CDR3 length: 17 residues. CDR3 sequence: CASGLVLGQGSSDTQYF. In DNA, the CDR3 is TGTGCTAGTGGTTTGGTACTCGGACAGGGTAGTTCAGATACGCAGTATTTT.

This clone was counted once. The chain combines TRBV28 with TRBJ2-7; no clear D gene. The CDR3 is 13 amino acids. V was shortened by 3 bases and J by 6 bases, with 12 bases between the two germline ends. Germline V CDR1 and CDR2: MDHEN, SYDVKM. The CDR3 loop reads CASSFDAVREQYF. The DNA of the CDR3 is TGTGCCAGCAGTTTCGACGCGGTCCGCGAGCAGTACTTC.

This clone was seen only once. The rearrangement joins TRBV5-4 to TRBJ1-1; D perhaps matches TRBD1 (6 bases). Trimming shortened V by 3 bases and J by 2 bases, and 23 bases separated the two germline ends. This CDR3 has 18 residues. Germline-derived CDR1 and CDR2 are SGHNT and YYREEE (reference sequence). The CDR3 nucleotides are TGTGCCAGCAGCTCTCCCCAGGGCCGGGGGGCCAAAAACACTGAAGCTTTCTTT. Protein: CASSSPQGRGAKNTEAFF. Variable domain in full (rest from reference TRBV5-4 and TRBJ1-1): ETGVTQSPTHLIKTRGQQVTLRCSSQSGHNTVSWYQQALGQGPQFIFQYYREEENGRGNFPPRFSGLQFPNYSSELNVNALELDDSALYLCASSSPQGRGAKNTEAFFGQGTRLTVV.

The chain is built from TRBV7-2 and TRBJ1-5, with 10 bases identical to TRBD1. The germline gives CDR1 SGHTA, CDR2 FQGNSA. CDR3 length equals 16 residues. The ends lost 3 bases at V and 11 bases at J; junction bases unmatched: 13. The DNA for the CDR3 is TGTGCCAGCAGCTTGGGAGACAGGGGGCTGGGTCTAGCCCAGCATTTT. This sequence encodes CASSLGDRGLGLAQHF.

The J gene is TRBJ2-7, the V gene TRBV6-6, with TRBD1 as a possible D gene (6 bases). The V gene's germline CDR1 is MNHNY and CDR2 SVGAGI (reference sequence). The length of the CDR3 is 14 residues. V was clipped by 7 bases and J by 7 bases, with 20 bases between them. The CDR3 DNA reads TGTGCCAGCACCTTAGGACAGAGTCCTACGGAGCAGTACTTC. Translation: CASTLGQSPTEQYF.